The 29 T cell receptor beta chains listed next were all sequenced from one sample in a study of T cells in Graves' hyperthyroidism and ophthalmopathy. Regions amplified from RNA transcripts were the TCR beta CDR3 regions. First-round RT-PCR with HTBI primers amplified the TCR CDR3 region. TCRdb redid the calling of the multiplex PCR reads with MiXCR, one entry per CDR3 protein. The profile covers 530,000 or so distinct CDR3 sequences, with roughly 24% appearing a single time and about 11% taken by the ten largest. Material: blood. Source of these receptors: a woman in her thirties with Graves' ophthalmopathy.

This clonotype occurred a few times. The V call is TRBV14, the J call TRBJ1-1, with D unclear. CDR3 length equals 16 residues. Trimming took 4 bases from V and 6 from J, leaving 21 bases between them. The germline gives CDR1 SGHDN, CDR2 FVKESK. The CDR3 region has the DNA TGTGCCAGCAGCCGTATTGCCGGGATTGGCCTCGCTGAAGCTTTCTTT. Its translation is CASSRIAGIGLAEAFF.

The gene calls are TRBV5-1 and TRBJ2-7; 9 bases match TRBD1. Germline V gene sequence: CDR1 SGHRS, CDR2 YFSETQ. The CDR3 consists of 17 residues. V shed 4 bases and J 5 bases; nucleotides not matched to a gene: 16. CDR3 DNA: TGCGCCAGCAGCCAAAACAGGGGGCGGTCCCCCCAGGACGAGCAGTACTTC. It yields the protein CASSQNRGRSPQDEQYF.

This clonotype was seen many times. The chain uses TRBV6-1 and TRBJ2-7; 9 bases fit TRBD1. Germline CDR1 reads MNHNS; CDR2 reads SASEGT. The CDR3 has 15 residues. V was clipped by 8 bases and J by 5 bases; unmatched bases: 13. For the CDR3, the DNA is TGTGCCAGCGCCGTCAGTAGGACAGGGGTCCACGAGCAGTACTTC. It is translated as CASAVSRTGVHEQYF.

The chain carries TRBV20-1 and TRBJ1-2, with a weak D call TRBD1 (5 bases). Germline-derived CDR1 and CDR2 are DFQATT and SNEGSKA (reference sequence). The ends were cut back, 2 bases at V and 8 bases at J, with 18 bases in the middle. This CDR3 spans 14 amino acids. The CDR3 nucleotides are TGCAGTGCTAGATCTCTGGAGGGACTGTGGGGCTACACCTTC. Protein product: CSARSLEGLWGYTF.

The DNA of the CDR3 is TGCAGCGTTGAAGGGGGGGGCGAGCAGTACTTC. This encodes CSVEGGGEQYF. The rearrangement joins TRBV29-1 to TRBJ2-7; TRBD2 aligns across 7 bases. J lost 6 bases, V lost 1 base, and 0 bases had no gene match. Germline CDR1 and CDR2: SQVTM and ANQGSEA. The length of the CDR3 is 11 residues.

This clonotype was observed at least ten times. This rearrangement joins TRBV27 to TRBJ1-1; TRBD1 aligns across 10 bases. The ends lost 5 bases at V and 6 bases at J; junction bases unmatched: 6. This CDR3 contains 14 residues. CDR1 is MNHEY, CDR2 SMNVEV, per germline (reference sequence). CDR3 nucleotides: TGTGCCAGCAGTCCCACGACAGGGGGCTCTGAAGCTTTCTTT. Translation gives CASSPTTGGSEAFF.

This clonotype was found many times. CDR3 DNA sequence: TGTGCCAGCGTACAGGTGAACGCGAACACCGGGGAGCTGTTTTTT. Amino acids: CASVQVNANTGELFF. V gene TRBV2 combines with J gene TRBJ2-2; TRBD1 might be the D (5 bases). The CDR3 is 15 amino acids. Trimming pared 8 bases from V and 0 bases from J, leaving 13 bases between. The germline V gene has CDR1 SNHLY and CDR2 FYNNEI.

The V call is TRBV20-1, the J call TRBJ1-1; no clear D gene. V was cut by 6 bases and J by 0 bases, with 11 bases left in between. Germline CDR1 is DFQATT and CDR2 is SNEGSKA (reference sequence). This CDR3 is built from 13 residues. CDR3 protein: CSAQAPVNTEAFF. CDR3 bases: TGCAGTGCGCAGGCCCCAGTGAACACTGAAGCTTTCTTT.

This clonotype showed up many times. V and J are TRBV2 and TRBJ1-5; D gene uncertain. Between the trimmed V and J ends, which lost 6 bases and 6 bases, there was a span of 21 bases. CDR3 length: 16 amino acids. Germline V gene data show CDR1 as SNHLY and CDR2 as FYNNEI. The CDR3: CASRDGEVRLGQPQHF. CDR3 coding DNA: TGTGCCAGCAGGGACGGGGAGGTGAGGTTGGGTCAGCCCCAGCATTTT.

This clonotype came up a few times. The chain carries TRBV20-1 and TRBJ2-6; D ambiguous. This CDR3 is 18 amino acids long. The germline gives CDR1 DFQATT, CDR2 SNEGSKA (reference sequence). With 0 bases removed from V and 0 bases from J, the gap between germline ends came to 15 bases. The CDR3 protein is CSARDLEYAYSGANVLTF. CDR3 nucleotides: TGCAGTGCTAGAGATTTAGAGTACGCCTACTCTGGGGCCAACGTCCTGACTTTC.

This rearrangement joins TRBV20-1 to TRBJ1-5; D is uncertain. Germline CDR1 is DFQATT and CDR2 is SNEGSKA (reference sequence). V was shortened by 4 bases and J by 1 base, with 5 bases between the two germline ends. The CDR3 length is 12 residues. DNA for the CDR3: TGCAGTGCTACAATAAGCAATCAGCCCCAGCATTTT. Translation gives CSATISNQPQHF.

A word on this clonotype: Just one base apart from a much larger clone, this may be a read error. The chain employs TRBV20-1 and TRBJ2-5; D gene ambiguous. This CDR3 has 15 amino acids. Trimming removed 0 bases from V and 7 bases from J, with 18 bases in between. Germline lookup yields CDR1 DFQATT and CDR2 SNEGSKA (reference sequence). The CDR3 DNA is TGCAGTGCTAGAGATCCGTCAGGCCCCGATCGGACCCAGTACTTC. Translating it yields CSARDPSGPDRTQYF.

This clonotype showed up many times. The chain links TRBV6-1 to TRBJ2-2; no clear D gene. This CDR3 has 13 residues. Germline CDR1 is MNHNS and CDR2 is SASEGT. V was pared by 4 bases and J by 6 bases, with 9 bases between. CDR3 nucleotides: TGTGCCAGCAGTGCCCCTGGGTCCGGGGAGCTGTTTTTT. This gives the protein CASSAPGSGELFF.

The chain joins TRBV6-5 to TRBJ2-7; weak D call: TRBD1 (6 bases). Between the trimmed V and J ends, which lost 0 bases and 0 bases, there was a span of 9 bases. CDR3 size: 15 residues. Germline values: CDR1 MNHEY, CDR2 SVGAGI. The CDR3 sequence: CASSYSTGSSYEQYF. DNA of the CDR3: TGTGCCAGCAGTTACTCCACAGGGAGCTCCTACGAGCAGTACTTC.

This clonotype was detected ten times or more. This chain connects TRBV15 to TRBJ2-7; 9 nucleotides line up with TRBD1. The CDR3 covers 15 residues. CDR1 and CDR2 from the germline V gene are LNHNV and YYDKDF (reference sequence). V lost 3 bases to trimming and J lost 5 bases; unmatched junction nucleotides: 8. CDR3 in DNA: TGTGCCACCAGCAGGTTACTGGACAGGGGAAACGAGCAGTACTTC. Residues: CATSRLLDRGNEQYF.

On this clonotype: This may be a read error: a much more frequent sequence differs by one nucleotide. This CDR3 reads CNARGAGTGANVLTF. CDR3 bases: TGCAATGCTAGAGGTGCGGGGACTGGGGCCAACGTCCTGACTTTC. V gene TRBV20-1 combines with J gene TRBJ2-6; weak D call: TRBD2 (6 bases). The length of the CDR3 is 15 residues. Germline lookup yields CDR1 DFQATT and CDR2 SNEGSKA (reference sequence).

The V and J genes are TRBV11-2 and TRBJ2-7; 9 positions match TRBD1. V was pared by 5 bases and J by 2 bases, with 13 bases of the junction left unmatched. The germline V gene encodes CDR1 SGHAT and CDR2 FQNNGV. The CDR3 runs 17 residues. CDR3 in DNA: TGTGCCAGCAGCGGAGTACCGACCGGGACAGGGACCTACGAGCAGTACTTC. Translated, it gives CASSGVPTGTGTYEQYF.

This clonotype was recorded at least ten times. The genes are TRBV20-1 and TRBJ1-1; D ambiguous. V lost 6 bases and J 0 bases, leaving 8 bases between the germline ends. Germline CDR1 is DFQATT and CDR2 is SNEGSKA (reference sequence). The CDR3 covers 12 residues. CDR3 nucleotide sequence: TGCAGTGCCCGAAAACTGAACACTGAAGCTTTCTTT. Translation: CSARKLNTEAFF.

This clonotype was observed at least ten times. The chain links TRBV2 to TRBJ2-2; D is tentatively TRBD1 or TRBD2 (5 bases each). Trimming stripped 4 bases from V and 5 bases from J, with 17 bases between. CDR1 and CDR2 (germline): SNHLY, FYNNEI. The CDR3 has 16 residues. The CDR3 DNA is TGTGCCAGCAGTGGCTCTGTGGGGGATTCGACCGGGGAGCTGTTTTTT. This codes for CASSGSVGDSTGELFF.

In this sample, this clonotype turned up many times. The chain joins TRBV6-2 or TRBV6-3 to TRBJ2-7; D perhaps matches TRBD1 (6 bases). Germline assignment: CDR1 MNHEY and CDR2 SVGEGT. The germline V and J ends were trimmed by 9 bases and 0 bases, with 15 bases remaining between them. The CDR3 totals 14 residues. This CDR3 is CASYEDSLSYEQYF. The CDR3 nucleotides read TGTGCCAGTTACGAGGACAGCCTCTCCTACGAGCAGTACTTC.

There are many counts of this clonotype. The chain uses TRBV7-8 and TRBJ1-5, with TRBD1 identical over 8 bases. Germline CDR1 reads SGHVS; CDR2 reads FQNEAQ. The V gene end was trimmed by 5 bases and the J gene end by 7 bases; junction bases not matched to a gene: 10. The CDR3 consists of 15 residues. The CDR3 region has the DNA TGTGCCAGCAGCGCAAGAGACAGGGGCATCCAGCCCCAGCATTTT. Translating it yields CASSARDRGIQPQHF.

The sample holds many counts of this clonotype. CDR3 residues: CASSYQRLAENQETQYF. The DNA for the CDR3 is TGTGCCAGCAGTTACCAGCGCTTAGCGGAAAACCAAGAGACCCAGTACTTC. V gene TRBV6-2 or TRBV6-3 combines with J gene TRBJ2-5; a possible D gene is TRBD2 (6 bases). V lost 2 bases to trimming and J lost 0 bases, with 16 bases between them. Germline V gene sequence: CDR1 MNHEY, CDR2 SVGEGT. This CDR3 contains 17 residues.

The chain is built from TRBV20-1 and TRBJ1-5; maybe TRBD1 (5 bases). The germline gives CDR1 DFQATT, CDR2 SNEGSKA (reference sequence). The V end was cut by 0 bases, the J end by 3 bases, with 18 bases between. The CDR3 sequence is 17 residues long. The CDR3 region is CSARDRLSGGLNQPQHF. CDR3 nucleotide sequence: TGCAGTGCTAGAGATCGGTTGTCTGGGGGACTCAATCAGCCCCAGCATTTT.

At least ten counts were recorded for this clonotype. The V and J genes are TRBV12-3 or TRBV12-4 and TRBJ2-2; 7 nucleotides match TRBD2. The CDR3 extends over 14 amino acids. The V and J ends lost 6 bases and 5 bases, in that order; junction bases with no gene match: 6. Here the CDR3 DNA reads TGTGCCAGCAGGGCCTCGGGAGGAACCGGGGAGCTGTTTTTT. This sequence encodes CASRASGGTGELFF.

The CDR3 coding sequence is TGCAGCGTTGAAGATTCTTGGCGGGATGGGGAGACCCAGTACTTC. This gives the protein CSVEDSWRDGETQYF. The rearrangement joins TRBV29-1 to TRBJ2-5; perhaps TRBD2 as D (6 bases). V was clipped by 0 bases and J by 5 bases, with 16 bases between them. Germline V gene data show CDR1 as SQVTM and CDR2 as ANQGSEA. This CDR3 is built from 15 residues.

This clonotype has a count of ten or more. V usage is TRBV19 and J usage is TRBJ1-1; D may be TRBD1 (6 bases). The CDR3 is made up of 16 amino acids. Germline assignment: CDR1 LNHDA and CDR2 SQIVND (reference sequence). Trimming removed 3 bases from V and 2 bases from J, with 16 bases in between. The CDR3 sequence is CASSMRVGGLNTEAFF. The CDR3 nucleotides read TGTGCCAGTAGTATGAGAGTCGGGGGCCTCAACACTGAAGCTTTCTTT.

This clonotype showed up many times. In DNA form, the CDR3 reads TGTGCCAGCAGCCTCGGACAGAGCTCTGGAAACACCATATATTTT. Translating gives CASSLGQSSGNTIYF. This chain uses TRBV7-8 with TRBJ1-3, with D possibly being TRBD1 (6 bases). V lost 5 bases to trimming and J lost 0 bases, with 11 bases between them. CDR1 and CDR2 (germline): SGHVS, FQNEAQ. CDR3 length equals 15 residues.

This clonotype came up many times. The chain joins TRBV28 to TRBJ1-2; TRBD1 is a possible D gene (5 bases). The CDR3 sequence is 14 residues long. Germline V CDR1 and CDR2: MDHEN, SYDVKM. V gave up 3 bases and J gave up 3 bases, with 11 bases separating them. The CDR3 loop is CASSFLGGDYGYTF. The CDR3 nucleotides read TGTGCCAGCAGTTTCCTGGGGGGGGACTATGGCTACACCTTC.

This clonotype came up many times. The chain couples TRBV12-3 or TRBV12-4 to TRBJ1-3, with a possible D match to TRBD1 (5 bases). CDR3 length equals 14 residues. V was trimmed by 2 bases and J by 4 bases, leaving 9 bases between them. DNA of the CDR3: TGTGCCAGCAGTTTAAACCCAGGGGGAAACACCATATATTTT. Translation gives CASSLNPGGNTIYF.